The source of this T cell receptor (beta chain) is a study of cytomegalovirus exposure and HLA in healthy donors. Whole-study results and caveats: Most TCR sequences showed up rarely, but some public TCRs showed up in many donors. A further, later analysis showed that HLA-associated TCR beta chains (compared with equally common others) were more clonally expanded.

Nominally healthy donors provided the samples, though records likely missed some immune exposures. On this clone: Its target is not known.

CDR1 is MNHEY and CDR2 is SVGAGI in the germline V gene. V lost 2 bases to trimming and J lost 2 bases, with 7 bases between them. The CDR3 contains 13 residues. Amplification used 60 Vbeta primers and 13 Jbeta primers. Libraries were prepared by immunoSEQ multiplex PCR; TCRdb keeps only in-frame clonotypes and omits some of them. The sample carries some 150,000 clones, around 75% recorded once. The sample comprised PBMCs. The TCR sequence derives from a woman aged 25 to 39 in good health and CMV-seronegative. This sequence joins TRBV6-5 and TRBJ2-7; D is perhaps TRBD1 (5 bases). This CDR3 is CASSYDRAYEQYF. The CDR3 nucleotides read TGTGCCAGCAGTTACGACAGAGCCTACGAGCAGTACTTC.